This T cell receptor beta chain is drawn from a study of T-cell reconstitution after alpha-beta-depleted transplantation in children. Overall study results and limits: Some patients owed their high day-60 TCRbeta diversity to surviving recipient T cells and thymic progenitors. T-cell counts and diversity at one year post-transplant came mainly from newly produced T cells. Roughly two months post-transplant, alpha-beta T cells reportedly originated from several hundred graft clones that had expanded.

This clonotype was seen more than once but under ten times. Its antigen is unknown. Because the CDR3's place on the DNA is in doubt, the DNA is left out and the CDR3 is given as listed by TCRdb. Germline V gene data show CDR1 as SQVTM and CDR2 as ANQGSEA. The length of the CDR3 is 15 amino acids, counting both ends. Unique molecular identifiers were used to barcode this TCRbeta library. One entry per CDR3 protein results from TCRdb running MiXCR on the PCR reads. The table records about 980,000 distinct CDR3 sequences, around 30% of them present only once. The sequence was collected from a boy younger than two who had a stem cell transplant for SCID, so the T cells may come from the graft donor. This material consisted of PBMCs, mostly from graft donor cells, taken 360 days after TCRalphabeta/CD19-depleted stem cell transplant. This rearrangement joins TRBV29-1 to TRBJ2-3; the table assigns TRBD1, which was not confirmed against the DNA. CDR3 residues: CSVGPGHLSTDTQYF.